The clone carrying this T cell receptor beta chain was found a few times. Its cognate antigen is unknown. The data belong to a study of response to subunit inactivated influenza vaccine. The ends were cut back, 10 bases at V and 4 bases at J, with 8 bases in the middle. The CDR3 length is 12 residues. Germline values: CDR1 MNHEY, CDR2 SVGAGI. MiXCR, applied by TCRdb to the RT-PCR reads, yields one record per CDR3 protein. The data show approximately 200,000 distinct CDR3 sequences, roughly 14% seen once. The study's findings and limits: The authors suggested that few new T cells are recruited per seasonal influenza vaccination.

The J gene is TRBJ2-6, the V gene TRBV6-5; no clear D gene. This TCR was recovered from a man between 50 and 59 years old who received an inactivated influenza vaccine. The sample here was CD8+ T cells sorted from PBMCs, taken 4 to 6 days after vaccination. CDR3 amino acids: CATHGGANVLTF. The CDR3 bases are TGTGCCACCCATGGGGGGGCCAACGTCCTGACTTTC.